This is a list of T cell receptor beta chains from one sample in a study of blood T cell repertoires in COVID-19. The protocol was immunoSEQ multiplex PCR, while the TCRdb copy is restricted to in-frame clones and leaves out a portion. The sample records approximately 440,000 clones, about nine tenths being singletons. The sequenced material came from peripheral blood. The receptors here all came from a woman aged 50 to 60 with COVID-19, enrolled during active disease. Both conserved end residues are part of each CDR3. The D gene is left open where the match is weak. Size values are once, few and many counts, or a class for expanded clones, and some rows have none.

v_call: TRBV6-5
j_call: TRBJ1-1
d_call: .
clone_size: .
cdr3_aa: CASGLMAGNTEAFF
cdr3_nt: TGTGCCAGCGGACTGATGGCAGGGAACACTGAAGCTTTCTTT

v_call: TRBV10-1
j_call: TRBJ2-3
d_call: TRBD2
clone_size: .
cdr3_aa: CASSESVTSTSSTDTQYF
cdr3_nt: TGCGCCAGCAGTGAGTCGGTGACTAGCACCTCTAGCACAGATACGCAGTATTTT

v_call: TRBV28
j_call: TRBJ2-2
d_call: TRBD1
clone_size: .
cdr3_aa: CASSSHRGTITGELFF
cdr3_nt: TGTGCCAGCAGCTCTCACAGGGGGACGATTACCGGGGAGCTGTTTTTT

v_call: TRBV4-1
j_call: TRBJ1-2
d_call: .
clone_size: .
cdr3_aa: CASSPLRLRTYGYTF
cdr3_nt: TGCGCCAGCAGCCCCCTGAGGTTGCGGACTTATGGCTACACCTTC

v_call: TRBV11-2
j_call: TRBJ2-2
d_call: .
clone_size: .
cdr3_aa: CASSLDLRGGTGELFF
cdr3_nt: TGTGCCAGCAGCTTAGATCTCAGGGGTGGCACCGGGGAGCTGTTTTTT

v_call: TRBV19
j_call: TRBJ1-2
d_call: TRBD1
clone_size: .
cdr3_aa: CASSPEGTGYGYTF
cdr3_nt: TGTGCCAGTAGCCCAGAGGGGACAGGATATGGCTACACCTTC

v_call: TRBV7-9
j_call: TRBJ1-2
d_call: .
clone_size: few
cdr3_aa: CASSLGELYGYTF
cdr3_nt: TGTGCCAGCAGCTTAGGGGAGCTCTATGGCTACACCTTC

v_call: TRBV3-1/TRBV3-2
j_call: TRBJ1-1
d_call: .
clone_size: .
cdr3_aa: CASSQSGRIAFF
cdr3_nt: TGTGCCAGCAGCCAGTCGGGGAGGATAGCTTTCTTT

v_call: TRBV24-1
j_call: TRBJ1-5
d_call: .
clone_size: .
cdr3_aa: CATSEGRNQPQHF
cdr3_nt: TGTGCCACCAGTGAGGGGCGCAATCAGCCCCAGCATTTT

v_call: TRBV15
j_call: TRBJ1-1
d_call: .
clone_size: .
cdr3_aa: CATSNPGGNTEAFF
cdr3_nt: TGTGCCACCAGCAACCCGGGGGGGAACACTGAAGCTTTCTTT

v_call: TRBV29-1
j_call: TRBJ1-1
d_call: .
clone_size: .
cdr3_aa: CSVERQGPGPWTEAFF
cdr3_nt: TGCAGCGTTGAAAGGCAGGGGCCTGGTCCGTGGACTGAAGCTTTCTTT

v_call: TRBV28
j_call: TRBJ1-1
d_call: .
clone_size: .
cdr3_aa: CASNTDRIEAFF
cdr3_nt: TGTGCCAGCAACACAGACAGGATTGAAGCTTTCTTT

v_call: TRBV5-1
j_call: TRBJ2-5
d_call: TRBD2
clone_size: once
cdr3_aa: CASSLAGLAGTRETQYF
cdr3_nt: TGCGCCAGCAGCTTGGCCGGGTTAGCGGGGACCCGAGAGACCCAGTACTTC

v_call: TRBV23-1
j_call: TRBJ2-7
d_call: .
clone_size: .
cdr3_aa: CASSQAGRNSYEQYF
cdr3_nt: TGCGCCAGCAGTCAAGCGGGGAGAAACTCCTACGAGCAGTACTTC

v_call: TRBV6-1
j_call: TRBJ2-4
d_call: TRBD1
clone_size: .
cdr3_aa: CASTENRGHGNIQYF
cdr3_nt: TGTGCCAGCACCGAAAACAGGGGGCACGGAAACATTCAGTACTTC

v_call: TRBV6-6
j_call: TRBJ1-2
d_call: .
clone_size: .
cdr3_aa: CASNDALLVGYTF
cdr3_nt: TGTGCCAGCAACGATGCGCTCTTGGTTGGCTACACCTTC

v_call: TRBV24-1
j_call: TRBJ1-2
d_call: TRBD1
clone_size: .
cdr3_aa: CATSDPTRTGTGGYTF
cdr3_nt: TGTGCCACCAGTGATCCAACCCGGACAGGGACGGGCGGCTACACCTTC

v_call: TRBV28
j_call: TRBJ2-7
d_call: .
clone_size: .
cdr3_aa: CASSPDRVPSHEQYF
cdr3_nt: TGTGCCAGCAGCCCAGATCGGGTACCGTCGCACGAGCAGTACTTC

v_call: TRBV9
j_call: TRBJ1-1
d_call: .
clone_size: .
cdr3_aa: CASSPGPGGITEAFF
cdr3_nt: TGTGCCAGCAGCCCCGGACCCGGGGGGATCACTGAAGCTTTCTTT

v_call: TRBV5-4
j_call: TRBJ2-3
d_call: TRBD2
clone_size: .
cdr3_aa: CASSRGDTDTQYF
cdr3_nt: TGTGCCAGCAGCCGGGGGGACACAGATACGCAGTATTTT

v_call: TRBV5-1
j_call: TRBJ2-7
d_call: .
clone_size: .
cdr3_aa: CASSLVGAAEQYF
cdr3_nt: TGCGCCAGCAGCTTGGTAGGGGCGGCCGAGCAGTACTTC

v_call: TRBV5-4
j_call: TRBJ2-6
d_call: .
clone_size: .
cdr3_aa: CASSLGLSGANVLTF
cdr3_nt: TGTGCCAGCAGCTTAGGACTCTCTGGGGCCAACGTCCTGACTTTC

v_call: TRBV4-2
j_call: TRBJ1-1
d_call: TRBD1
clone_size: .
cdr3_aa: CASSQGGTGGTEAFF
cdr3_nt: TGTGCCAGCAGCCAAGGCGGGACAGGGGGGACTGAAGCTTTCTTT

v_call: TRBV7-2
j_call: TRBJ1-1
d_call: .
clone_size: .
cdr3_aa: CASSSLDSNTEAFF
cdr3_nt: TGTGCCAGCAGCTCTCTAGACTCGAACACTGAAGCTTTCTTT

v_call: TRBV19
j_call: TRBJ1-5
d_call: TRBD1
clone_size: .
cdr3_aa: CASSGGAGQPQHF
cdr3_nt: TGTGCCAGTTCAGGGGGCGCCGGGCAGCCCCAGCATTTT

v_call: TRBV7-9
j_call: TRBJ1-2
d_call: .
clone_size: .
cdr3_aa: CASSLDTPNYGYTF
cdr3_nt: TGTGCCAGCAGCTTAGACACCCCAAACTATGGCTACACCTTC

v_call: TRBV10-3
j_call: TRBJ2-7
d_call: TRBD1
clone_size: .
cdr3_aa: CAISGDRSTYEQYF
cdr3_nt: TGTGCCATCAGTGGGGACAGGAGCACCTACGAGCAGTACTTC

v_call: TRBV7-9
j_call: TRBJ1-1
d_call: TRBD1
clone_size: .
cdr3_aa: CASSSDRVVRFNTEAFF
cdr3_nt: TGTGCCAGCAGCTCCGACAGGGTAGTACGCTTTAACACTGAAGCTTTCTTT

v_call: TRBV7-9
j_call: TRBJ2-5
d_call: .
clone_size: .
cdr3_aa: CASSRLETQYF
cdr3_nt: TGTGCCAGCAGCCGACTAGAGACCCAGTACTTC

v_call: TRBV15
j_call: TRBJ1-4
d_call: .
clone_size: .
cdr3_aa: CATSRRGAGDEKLFF
cdr3_nt: TGTGCCACCAGCAGACGTGGGGCGGGAGATGAAAAACTGTTTTTT

v_call: TRBV6-1
j_call: TRBJ1-6
d_call: .
clone_size: .
cdr3_aa: CASSERQRNSPLHF
cdr3_nt: TGTGCCAGCAGTGAAAGACAGAGAAATTCACCCCTCCACTTT

v_call: TRBV2
j_call: TRBJ2-5
d_call: .
clone_size: .
cdr3_aa: CASSTLGGGETQYF
cdr3_nt: TGTGCCAGCAGTACACTAGGGGGGGGCGAGACCCAGTACTTC

v_call: TRBV5-4
j_call: TRBJ1-2
d_call: TRBD1
clone_size: .
cdr3_aa: CASSFGAGGGGYTF
cdr3_nt: TGTGCCAGCAGCTTCGGGGCAGGGGGTGGTGGCTACACCTTC

v_call: TRBV6-1
j_call: TRBJ2-1
d_call: TRBD1
clone_size: .
cdr3_aa: CASSEFWVGTDNEQFF
cdr3_nt: TGTGCCAGCAGTGAATTTTGGGTAGGGACAGACAATGAGCAGTTCTTC

v_call: TRBV29-1
j_call: TRBJ1-1
d_call: .
clone_size: .
cdr3_aa: CSVTTGWNTEAFF
cdr3_nt: TGCAGCGTCACGACAGGATGGAACACTGAAGCTTTCTTT

v_call: TRBV5-1
j_call: TRBJ2-3
d_call: TRBD2
clone_size: .
cdr3_aa: CASSPRTSGADTQYF
cdr3_nt: TGCGCCAGCAGCCCGCGGACTAGCGGGGCCGATACGCAGTATTTT

v_call: TRBV5-4
j_call: TRBJ1-1
d_call: .
clone_size: .
cdr3_aa: CASSSRAEAFF
cdr3_nt: TGTGCCAGCAGCTCGCGGGCTGAAGCTTTCTTT

v_call: TRBV25-1
j_call: TRBJ2-1
d_call: .
clone_size: once
cdr3_aa: CASSEGGFPSAQFF
cdr3_nt: TGTGCCAGCAGTGAAGGTGGGTTCCCTAGTGCGCAGTTCTTC

v_call: TRBV10-2
j_call: TRBJ2-3
d_call: TRBD2
clone_size: .
cdr3_aa: CASSEVAGVTDTQYF
cdr3_nt: TGCGCCAGCAGTGAAGTAGCGGGGGTCACAGATACGCAGTATTTT

v_call: TRBV30
j_call: TRBJ1-5
d_call: .
clone_size: .
cdr3_aa: CAWSVGATSGNQPQHF
cdr3_nt: TGTGCCTGGAGTGTAGGGGCCACCTCGGGCAATCAGCCCCAGCATTTT

v_call: TRBV2
j_call: TRBJ2-1
d_call: .
clone_size: .
cdr3_aa: CASRLGSGTGLGEQFF
cdr3_nt: TGTGCCAGCCGATTGGGATCCGGGACAGGACTAGGTGAGCAGTTCTTC

v_call: TRBV11-3
j_call: TRBJ2-3
d_call: TRBD1
clone_size: few
cdr3_aa: CASATGASTDTQYF
cdr3_nt: TGTGCCAGCGCTACAGGGGCTAGCACAGATACGCAGTATTTT

v_call: TRBV27
j_call: TRBJ1-4
d_call: TRBD1
clone_size: .
cdr3_aa: CASSPNYRGTNEKLFF
cdr3_nt: TGTGCCAGCAGTCCGAACTACAGGGGGACTAATGAAAAACTGTTTTTT

v_call: TRBV4-2
j_call: TRBJ1-2
d_call: TRBD1
clone_size: .
cdr3_aa: CASSPTGGNGYTF
cdr3_nt: TGTGCCAGCAGTCCCACAGGGGGCAACGGCTACACCTTC

v_call: TRBV3-1/TRBV3-2
j_call: TRBJ2-2
d_call: TRBD2
clone_size: .
cdr3_aa: CASSQELAGGTGELFF
cdr3_nt: TGTGCCAGCAGCCAAGAACTAGCGGGGGGAACCGGGGAGCTGTTTTTT

v_call: TRBV2
j_call: TRBJ1-6
d_call: .
clone_size: few
cdr3_aa: CASHSYNSPLHF
cdr3_nt: TGTGCCAGCCACTCCTATAATTCACCCCTCCACTTT

v_call: TRBV6-1
j_call: TRBJ1-6
d_call: .
clone_size: .
cdr3_aa: CASSDIPPYDLHF
cdr3_nt: TGTGCCAGCAGTGACATCCCTCCCTATGACCTCCACTTT

v_call: TRBV11-2
j_call: TRBJ1-2
d_call: TRBD1
clone_size: .
cdr3_aa: CASSSPDREHGYTF
cdr3_nt: TGTGCCAGCAGCTCCCCGGACAGGGAGCATGGCTACACCTTC

v_call: TRBV6-5
j_call: TRBJ2-7
d_call: TRBD2
clone_size: .
cdr3_aa: CASSPLAGVAYEQYF
cdr3_nt: TGTGCCAGCAGTCCACTAGCGGGGGTAGCCTACGAGCAGTACTTC